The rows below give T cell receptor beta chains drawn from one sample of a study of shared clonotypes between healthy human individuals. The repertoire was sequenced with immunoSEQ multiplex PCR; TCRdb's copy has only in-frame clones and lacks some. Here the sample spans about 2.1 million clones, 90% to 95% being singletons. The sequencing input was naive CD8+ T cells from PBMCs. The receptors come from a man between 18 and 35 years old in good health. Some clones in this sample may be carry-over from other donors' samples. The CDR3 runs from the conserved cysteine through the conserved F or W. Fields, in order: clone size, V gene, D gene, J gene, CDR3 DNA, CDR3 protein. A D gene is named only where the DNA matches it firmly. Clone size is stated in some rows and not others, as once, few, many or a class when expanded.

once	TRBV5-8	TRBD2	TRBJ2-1	TGTGCCAGCAGCGTCGCGTCGCTAGCGGCCTACAATGAGCAGTTCTTC	CASSVASLAAYNEQFF
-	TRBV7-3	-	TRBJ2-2	TGTGCCAGCAGCTTAAGCCTATATGGGAACACCGGGGAGCTGTTTTTT	CASSLSLYGNTGELFF
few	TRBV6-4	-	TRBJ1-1	TGTGCCAGCAGTGACGGCGGTGAAGCTTTCTTT	CASSDGGEAFF
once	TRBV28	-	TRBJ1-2	TGTGCCAGCAGTTACCCAGAAAGAGGGTACAACTATGGCTACACCTTC	CASSYPERGYNYGYTF
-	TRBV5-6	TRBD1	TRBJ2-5	TGTGCCAGCAGGGGCGACAGGGGGCAAGAGACCCAGTACTTC	CASRGDRGQETQYF
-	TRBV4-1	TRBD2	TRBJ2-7	TGCGCCAGCAGCCAAGGTAGTAGCGGGAGGGTGTCCTACGAGCAGTACTTC	CASSQGSSGRVSYEQYF
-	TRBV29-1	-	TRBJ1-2	TGCAGCGTTGATGTGGAAGGAGTAATAAACTATGGCTACACCTTC	CSVDVEGVINYGYTF
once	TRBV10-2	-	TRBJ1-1	TGCGCCACCGAGGCCGCCTTTGAAGCTTTCTTT	CATEAAFEAFF
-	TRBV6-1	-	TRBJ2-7	TGTGCCAGCAGTCCTCGCGGGACTGGCTACGAGCAGTACTTC	CASSPRGTGYEQYF
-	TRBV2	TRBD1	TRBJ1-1	TGTGCCAGCAGTTTCTTACCGACAGGGGGCAACACTGAAGCTTTCTTT	CASSFLPTGGNTEAFF
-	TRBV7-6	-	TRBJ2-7	TGTGCCAGCAGCTTACGGGGTGAGGAGCAGTACTTC	CASSLRGEEQYF
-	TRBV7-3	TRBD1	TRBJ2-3	TGTGCCAGCAGCCCGGGACAGGGGGCAGATACGCAGTATTTT	CASSPGQGADTQYF